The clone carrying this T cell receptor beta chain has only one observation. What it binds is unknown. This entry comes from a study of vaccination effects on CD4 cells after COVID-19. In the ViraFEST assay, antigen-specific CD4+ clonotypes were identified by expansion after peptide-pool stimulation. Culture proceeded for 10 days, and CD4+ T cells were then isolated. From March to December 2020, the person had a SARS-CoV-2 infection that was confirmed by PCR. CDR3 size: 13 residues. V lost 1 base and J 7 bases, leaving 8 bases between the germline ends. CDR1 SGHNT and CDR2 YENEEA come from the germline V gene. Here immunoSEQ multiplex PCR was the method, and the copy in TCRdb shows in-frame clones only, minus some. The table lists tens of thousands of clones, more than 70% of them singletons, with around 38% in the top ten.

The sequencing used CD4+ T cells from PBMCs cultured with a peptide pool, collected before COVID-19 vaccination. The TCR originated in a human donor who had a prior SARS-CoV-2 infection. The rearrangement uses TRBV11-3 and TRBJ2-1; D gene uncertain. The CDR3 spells CASSLVLGNEQFF. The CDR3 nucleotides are TGTGCCAGCAGCTTAGTCCTGGGGAATGAGCAGTTCTTC.